Listed here are 4 T cell receptor beta chains from one sample, sequenced in a study of radiation and T cells in renal cell carcinoma. TCRdb's table, derived via immunoSEQ multiplex PCR, lists solely in-frame clones and lacks some. The table lists some 140,000 clones, more than 70% of them singletons. Time point defined: baseline pretreatment blood. The treatment is: 15 Gy SBRT to primary tumor, nephrectomy 4 weeks later. Sequenced here: blood, sampled from a patient whose treatment included radiotherapy and nephrectomy. The receptors come from a woman between 45 and 60 years old with renal cell carcinoma.

The chain couples TRBV6-1 to TRBJ1-6, with D uncertain. The CDR3 consists of 15 residues. The V end lost 2 bases, the J end lost 7 bases, and 12 bases lay between the germline ends. Germline V gene lookup returns CDR1 MNHNS and CDR2 SASEGT. CDR3 nucleotide sequence: TGTGCCAGCAGTGAAAGTCAGGTTGAGAATTCACCCCTCCACTTT. It encodes CASSESQVENSPLHF.

The DNA of the CDR3 is TGCGCCAGCAGCCAAGGACAGCCCTCCTATAATTCACCCCTCCACTTT. Translation gives CASSQGQPSYNSPLHF. The J gene is TRBJ1-6, the V gene TRBV4-3; D possibly corresponds to TRBD1 (5 bases). The CDR3 sequence is 16 residues long. Trimming removed 1 base from V and 0 bases from J, with 7 bases in between. CDR1 LGHNA and CDR2 YSLEER come from the germline V gene.

The J gene is TRBJ1-1, the V gene TRBV21-1; whether TRBD1, the table's D call, matches the DNA was not checked. TRBV21-1 is listed as a pseudogene. CDR3 length equals 13 residues. The DNA for the CDR3 is TGTGCCAGCCCACAGGGTAGGGGGCATGAAGCTTTCTTT. The encoded protein is CASPQGRGHEAFF.

This clone was seen just once. The sample has other DNA sequences that encode this CDR3 too. The J gene is TRBJ1-1, the V gene TRBV9, with no clear D. Deletions cut 5 bases from V and 0 bases from J, with 5 bases between. In germline, CDR1 is SGDLS, CDR2 YYNGEE. The CDR3 loop spans 12 amino acids. The CDR3 DNA sequence: TGTGCCAGCAGGGGAGTGAACACTGAAGCTTTCTTT. As protein: CASRGVNTEAFF.